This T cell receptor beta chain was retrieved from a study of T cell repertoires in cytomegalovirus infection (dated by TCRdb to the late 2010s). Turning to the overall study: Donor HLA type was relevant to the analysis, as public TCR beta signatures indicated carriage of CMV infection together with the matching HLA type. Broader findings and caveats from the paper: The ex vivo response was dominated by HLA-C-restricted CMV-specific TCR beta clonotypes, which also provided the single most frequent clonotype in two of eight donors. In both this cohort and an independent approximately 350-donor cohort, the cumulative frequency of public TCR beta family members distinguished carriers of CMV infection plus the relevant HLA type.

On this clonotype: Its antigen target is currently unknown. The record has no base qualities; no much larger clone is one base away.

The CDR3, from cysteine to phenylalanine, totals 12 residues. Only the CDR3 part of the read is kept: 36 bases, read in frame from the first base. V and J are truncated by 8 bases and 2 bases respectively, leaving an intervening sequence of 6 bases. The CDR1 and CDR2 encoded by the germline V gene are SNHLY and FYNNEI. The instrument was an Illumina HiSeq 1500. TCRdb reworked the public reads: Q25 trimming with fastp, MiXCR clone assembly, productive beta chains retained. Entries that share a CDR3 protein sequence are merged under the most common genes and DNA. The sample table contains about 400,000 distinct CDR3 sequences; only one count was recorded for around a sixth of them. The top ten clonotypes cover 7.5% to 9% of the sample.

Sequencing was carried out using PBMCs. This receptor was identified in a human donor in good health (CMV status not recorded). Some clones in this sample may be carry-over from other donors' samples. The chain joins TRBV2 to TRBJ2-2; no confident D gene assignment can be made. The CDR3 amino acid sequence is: CASGLNTGELFF. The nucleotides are TGTGCCAGCGGTTTAAACACCGGGGAGCTGTTTTTT.